The 23 T cell receptor beta chains in this list originate from one sample, sequenced in a study of T cells after yellow fever vaccination (dated by TCRdb to between 2018 and 2020). The intended sense of this specimen's treatment or condition label: live attenuated yellow fever vaccine strain. The library was generated by 5' RACE. TCRdb shows the sequencer as Illumina HiSeq 2500. The public reads were quality trimmed at Q25 with fastp and then assembled into clones with MiXCR by TCRdb, keeping productive beta chains. CDR3 protein duplicates are merged, each entry listing the most common genes and DNA. For this sample the table gives roughly 50,000 distinct CDR3 sequences, of which 7.4% were detected only once. Around 28% of the sample goes to the ten largest clones. Material: CD8+ T cells sorted from PBMCs, obtained more than 13 days after the first yellow fever vaccination. Every receptor here comes from a man aged 18 to 30 who received the YFV17D yellow fever vaccine.

This clonotype was detected ten times or more. V gene TRBV20-1 combines with J gene TRBJ2-3; D call uncertain. CDR3 size: 11 residues. CDR1 is DFQATT, CDR2 SNEGSKA, per germline (reference sequence). The ends were cut back, 6 bases at V and 6 bases at J, with 10 bases in the middle. In nucleotides, the CDR3 is TGCAGTGCCCCGTCCGGGGATACGCAGTATTTT. Its translation is CSAPSGDTQYF.

This clonotype was found many times. In DNA, the CDR3 is TGCGCCAGCAGCCCACGGGGCGGTTCCTACGAGCAGTACTTC. It codes for CASSPRGGSYEQYF. The chain uses TRBV4-1 and TRBJ2-7, with D tentatively TRBD1 or TRBD2 (5 bases each). Trimming cost V 4 bases and J 1 base, with 11 bases left between them. Per the germline V gene, CDR1 is MGHRA and CDR2 is YSYEKL. This CDR3 has 14 amino acids.

This clonotype was found many times. This chain joins TRBV5-6 and TRBJ1-1; unclear D gene. Per germline, CDR1 SGHDT and CDR2 YYEEEE. Trimming cost V 2 bases and J 0 bases, with 11 bases left between them. The CDR3 spans 15 residues. The CDR3 is CASSFLVGMNTEAFF. Here the CDR3 DNA reads TGTGCCAGCAGCTTCCTTGTGGGGATGAACACTGAAGCTTTCTTT. Full variable domain (rest looked up from reference TRBV5-6 and TRBJ1-1): DAGVTQSPTHLIKTRGQQVTLRCSPKSGHDTVSWYQQALGQGPQFIFQYYEEEERQRGNFPDRFSGHQFPNYSSELNVNALLLGDSALYLCASSFLVGMNTEAFFGQGTRLTVV.

In its sample, this clonotype was seen many times. This chain uses TRBV5-1 with TRBJ2-5; 7 nucleotides agree with TRBD1. Germline trimming cut 2 bases from V and 3 bases from J; bases unmatched to any gene: 7. CDR1 is SGHRS and CDR2 is YFSETQ in the germline V gene. There are 15 residues in the CDR3. CDR3 in amino acids: CASSFGTGEKETQYF. The DNA for the CDR3 is TGCGCCAGCAGCTTTGGCACAGGGGAAAAAGAGACCCAGTACTTC.

This clonotype was recorded a few times. As DNA, the CDR3 is TGTGCCAGTACCAGGACGACAGGGGGCTTGAACACTGAAGCTTTCTTT. Its protein product is CASTRTTGGLNTEAFF. The chain employs TRBV19 and TRBJ1-1; TRBD1 agrees at 10 bases. V trimming: 7 bases; J trimming: 0 bases; junction bases outside the gene matches: 8. The CDR3 extends over 16 amino acids. CDR1 is LNHDA and CDR2 is SQIVND in the germline V gene (reference sequence).

This clonotype occurred many times. This chain connects TRBV27 to TRBJ1-2; maybe TRBD1 (6 bases). Between the trimmed V and J ends, which lost 3 bases and 4 bases, there was a span of 15 bases. The CDR3 spans 15 residues. CDR1 MNHEY and CDR2 SMNVEV come from the germline V gene (reference sequence). CDR3: CASSFIPLGGYGYTF. CDR3 DNA sequence: TGTGCCAGCAGTTTCATCCCCTTAGGGGGCTATGGCTACACCTTC.

This clonotype was observed many times. This sequence joins TRBV9 and TRBJ2-6; D perhaps matches TRBD1 (6 bases). CDR1 and CDR2 from the germline V gene are SGDLS and YYNGEE. Trimming removed 6 bases from V and 1 base from J, with 17 bases in between. This CDR3 is 17 amino acids long. CDR3 nucleotides: TGTGCCAGCACTCAATCTGGGGGCAGATCTGGGGCCAACGTCCTGACTTTC. It encodes CASTQSGGRSGANVLTF.

V usage is TRBV5-1 and J usage is TRBJ1-1; D is ambiguous. From germline, CDR1 is SGHRS and CDR2 YFSETQ. Trimming took 1 base from V and 0 from J, leaving 7 bases between them. This CDR3 contains 14 residues. The CDR3 DNA reads TGCGCCAGCAGCTTGTCGGGCATGAACACTGAAGCTTTCTTT. Protein product: CASSLSGMNTEAFF.

This clonotype was detected ten times or more. V gene TRBV12-3 or TRBV12-4 combines with J gene TRBJ2-7, with D unresolved. CDR3 length: 14 residues. V was clipped by 5 bases and J by 3 bases, with 14 bases between them. CDR3 nucleotide sequence: TGTGCCAGCAGTCCCCCGGTGGATTACTACGAGCAGTACTTC. Translated, it gives CASSPPVDYYEQYF.

This clonotype was seen many times. The chain joins TRBV6-6 to TRBJ2-7; D remains unclear. CDR1 MNHNY and CDR2 SVGAGI come from the germline V gene (reference sequence). Between the trimmed V and J ends, which lost 6 bases and 6 bases, there was a span of 12 bases. The CDR3 spans 12 residues. The CDR3 DNA sequence: TGTGCCAGCAGCCCCGGACCGTTCGAGCAGTACGTC. Translation: CASSPGPFEQYV.

This clonotype was counted at least ten times. The CDR3 nucleotides read TGCAGTGCTAGAGGGGGAGGGGGGCGAAGTGAGCAGTTCTTC. Protein product: CSARGGGGRSEQFF. The chain employs TRBV20-1 and TRBJ2-1, with a possible D match to TRBD2 (7 bases). The CDR3 sequence is 14 residues long. Trimming stripped 1 base from V and 9 bases from J, with 16 bases between. The germline CDR1 and CDR2 sequences are DFQATT and SNEGSKA (reference sequence).

Of note for this clonotype: One junction end does not reproduce the germline sequence, and a read error may be involved. The V call is TRBV6-5, the J call TRBJ1-1; no definite D call. This CDR3 spans 14 amino acids. Germline loops: CDR1 MNHEY, CDR2 SVGAGI. CDR3 coding DNA: TGTGCCAGCAGCTACTCGTCAATTTTTACTGAAGCTTTCTTT. It encodes CASSYSSIFTEAFF.

This clonotype was recorded many times. The chain joins TRBV4-2 to TRBJ1-6; D remains ambiguous. Germline V gene data show CDR1 as LGHNA and CDR2 as YNFKEQ. The CDR3 contains 16 residues. Trimming left V 4 bases short and J 9 bases short, with 19 bases between. DNA of the CDR3: TGTGCCAGCAGCCCAGACGCAGAGGCAGGCGGTTCACCCCTCCACTTT. Its translation: CASSPDAEAGGSPLHF.

In its sample, this clonotype was seen a few times. The V and J genes are TRBV5-5 and TRBJ2-1; 9 nucleotides line up with TRBD1. J lost 8 bases, V lost 0 bases, and 6 bases had no gene match. The germline V gene encodes CDR1 SGHKS and CDR2 YYEKEE (reference sequence). CDR3 length: 15 residues. The DNA of the CDR3 is TGTGCCAGCAGCTTGGGGGACAGGGTATGGGATGAGCAGTTCTTC. Encoded protein: CASSLGDRVWDEQFF.

There are many counts of this clonotype. V gene TRBV4-1 combines with J gene TRBJ1-2; D is possibly TRBD1 (6 bases). V was shortened by 1 base and J by 4 bases, with 13 bases between the two germline ends. The germline V gene encodes CDR1 MGHRA and CDR2 YSYEKL. The CDR3 consists of 15 residues. The CDR3 sequence is CASSQATGSAYGYTF. In DNA, the CDR3 is TGCGCCAGCAGCCAAGCCACAGGGTCGGCCTATGGCTACACCTTC.

At least ten counts were recorded for this clonotype. V is TRBV7-6 and J is TRBJ1-2; D gene ambiguous. In germline, CDR1 is SGHVS, CDR2 FNYEAQ. Deletions cut 5 bases from V and 4 bases from J, with 11 bases between. The CDR3 is made up of 13 amino acids. The CDR3 region has the DNA TGTGCCAGCAGCCCGGACGGAGCCTATGGCTACACCTTC. This encodes CASSPDGAYGYTF.

Only one count was recorded for this clonotype. Being one base from a much bigger clone, this may be a read error. Because the CDR3 is missing its conserved closing phenylalanine or tryptophan, this is likely a read error. The gene calls are TRBV29-1 and TRBJ2-5, with 10 bases fitting TRBD2. V shed 3 bases and J 1 base; nucleotides not matched to a gene: 2. The CDR3 consists of 14 residues. Per germline, CDR1 SQVTM and CDR2 ANQGSEA. The CDR3 loop reads CSVELAGAQETQYL. CDR3 sequence (DNA): TGCAGCGTTGAGCTAGCGGGGGCCCAAGAGACCCAGTACTTA.

This clonotype was seen at least ten times. The chain recombines TRBV15 with TRBJ2-7; D is possibly TRBD2 (6 bases). Germline-derived CDR1 and CDR2 are LNHNV and YYDKDF (reference sequence). CDR3 length: 14 amino acids. Trimming removed 5 bases at V and 2 bases at J, with 13 bases between. CDR3 bases: TGTGCCACCAGCCGCGGGGACGGTACCTACGAGCAGTACGTC. This gives the protein CATSRGDGTYEQYV.

This clonotype was seen many times. The chain carries TRBV29-1 and TRBJ1-1, with 7 bases identical to TRBD1. Germline CDR1 reads SQVTM; CDR2 reads ANQGSEA. This CDR3 spans 11 amino acids. V trimming: 5 bases; J trimming: 8 bases; junction bases outside the gene matches: 5. The CDR3 loop reads CSVRDSEEAFF. The CDR3 coding sequence is TGCAGCGTTCGGGACAGTGAGGAAGCTTTCTTT.

This chain links TRBV5-1 with TRBJ1-5; D possibly corresponds to TRBD1 (6 bases). CDR3 length: 15 residues. Germline-derived CDR1 and CDR2 are SGHRS and YFSETQ. V was pared by 0 bases and J by 1 base, with 8 bases between. CDR3: CASSLVRGSNQPQHF. DNA for the CDR3: TGCGCCAGCAGCTTGGTCAGGGGAAGCAATCAGCCCCAGCATTTT.

This clonotype was recorded at least ten times. The chain couples TRBV6-2 or TRBV6-3 to TRBJ2-2; possibly TRBD1 for D (5 bases). This CDR3 comprises 17 residues. Germline CDR1 and CDR2: MNHEY and SVGEGT. V gave up 7 bases and J gave up 4 bases, with 22 bases separating them. The CDR3: CASIKSRRVGRTGELFF. The CDR3 DNA is TGTGCCAGCATCAAAAGCCGCCGGGTGGGGCGCACCGGGGAGCTGTTTTTT.

The chain carries TRBV19 and TRBJ1-5; D call uncertain. V was pared by 3 bases and J by 0 bases, with 9 bases between. CDR1 LNHDA and CDR2 SQIVND come from the germline V gene (reference sequence). The CDR3 totals 15 residues. CDR3 in DNA: TGTGCCAGTAGTATGGGCCAGTATAGCAATCAGCCCCAGCATTTT. Its protein product is CASSMGQYSNQPQHF.

This clonotype was detected many times. CDR3 in DNA: TGTGCCAGCAGCTTAGGGGGGCCACTGTTTTTT. Its protein product is CASSLGGPLFF. The chain uses TRBV7-9 and TRBJ1-4; D is possibly TRBD1 (6 bases). This CDR3 is built from 11 residues. Between the trimmed V and J ends, which lost 1 base and 13 bases, there was a span of 7 bases. From germline, CDR1 is SEHNR and CDR2 FQNEAQ (reference sequence).